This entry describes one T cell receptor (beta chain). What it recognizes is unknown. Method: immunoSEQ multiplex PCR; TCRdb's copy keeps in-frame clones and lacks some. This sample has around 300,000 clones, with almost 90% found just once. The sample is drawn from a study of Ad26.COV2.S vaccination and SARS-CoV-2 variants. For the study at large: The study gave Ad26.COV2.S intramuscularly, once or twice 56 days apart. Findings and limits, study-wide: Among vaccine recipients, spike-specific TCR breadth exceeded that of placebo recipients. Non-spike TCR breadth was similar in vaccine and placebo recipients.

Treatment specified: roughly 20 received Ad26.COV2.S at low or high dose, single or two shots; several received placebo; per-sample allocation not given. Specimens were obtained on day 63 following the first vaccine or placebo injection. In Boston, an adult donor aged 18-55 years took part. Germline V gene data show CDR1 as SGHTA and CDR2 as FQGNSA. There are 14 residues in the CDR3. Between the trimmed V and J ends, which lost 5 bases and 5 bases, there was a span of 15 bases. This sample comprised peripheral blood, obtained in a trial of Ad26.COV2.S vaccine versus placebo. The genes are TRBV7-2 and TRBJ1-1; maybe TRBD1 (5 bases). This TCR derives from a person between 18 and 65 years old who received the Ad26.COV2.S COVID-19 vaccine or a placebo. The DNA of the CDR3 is TGTGCCAGCAGCGCCACCGGGGCGAGGACTGAAGCTTTCTTT. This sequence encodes CASSATGARTEAFF. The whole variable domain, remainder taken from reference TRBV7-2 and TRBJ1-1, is GAGVSQSPSNKVTEKGKDVELRCDPISGHTALYWYRQSLGQGLEFLIYFQGNSAPDKSGLPSDRFSAERTGGSVSTLTIQRTQQEDSAVYLCASSATGARTEAFFGQGTRLTVV.